These 15 T cell receptor beta chains share one sample of origin, sequenced in a study of blood T cell repertoires in COVID-19. The repertoire was sequenced with immunoSEQ multiplex PCR; TCRdb's copy has only in-frame clones and lacks some. The sample lists about 300,000 clones, more than 85% occurring once. Sequencing was performed on peripheral blood. All receptors come from a man in his sixties or seventies with acute or convalescent COVID-19.

Details on this clone: Other DNA variants within this sample encode the same CDR3. This chain uses TRBV5-8 with TRBJ1-4; TRBD1 matches 7 bases. V was pared by 0 bases and J by 4 bases, with 3 bases of the junction left unmatched. The CDR3 extends over 15 amino acids. The germline V gene encodes CDR1 SGHTS and CDR2 YDEGEE. The chain's CDR3 is CASSLGQGLNEKLFF. The CDR3 bases are TGTGCCAGCAGCTTGGGACAGGGCCTTAATGAAAAACTGTTTTTT.

Many counts were recorded for this clone. The chain combines TRBV7-9 with TRBJ2-3, with D tentatively TRBD1 (5 bases). Germline V gene sequence: CDR1 SEHNR, CDR2 FQNEAQ (reference sequence). V shed 5 bases and J shed 5 bases, with 11 bases lying between them. The CDR3 spans 13 residues. CDR3 in DNA: TGTGCCAGCAGCCAGGGTTTCTTAGATACGCAGTATTTT. This sequence encodes CASSQGFLDTQYF.

J is TRBJ2-2 and V is TRBV25-1; 9 nucleotides match TRBD2. The CDR3 sequence is 17 residues long. Germline V gene sequence: CDR1 MGHDK, CDR2 SYGVNS. Germline trimming cut 4 bases from V and 2 bases from J; bases unmatched to any gene: 8. The CDR3 here is CASSGRLADPNTGELFF. In nucleotides, the CDR3 is TGTGCCAGCAGTGGCCGACTAGCGGATCCTAACACCGGGGAGCTGTTTTTT.

The V and J genes are TRBV11-2 and TRBJ2-7, with 8 bases lining up with TRBD1. The CDR3 totals 17 residues. Germline V gene sequence: CDR1 SGHAT, CDR2 FQNNGV. Germline trimming cut 2 bases from V and 0 bases from J; bases unmatched to any gene: 9. The CDR3 DNA follows: TGTGCCAGCAGCTTATACCCCCGGGACAGGAGCTCCTACGAGCAGTACTTC. Translation gives CASSLYPRDRSSYEQYF.

This chain links TRBV10-3 with TRBJ1-2, with TRBD1 as a possible D gene (6 bases). This CDR3 contains 12 residues. Deletions cut 9 bases from V and 3 bases from J, with 11 bases between. Germline lookup yields CDR1 ENHRY and CDR2 SYGVKD. Here the CDR3 DNA reads TGTGCCATAAGCGGGGGCGACTATGGCTACACCTTC. Protein: CAISGGDYGYTF.

The genes are TRBV5-4 and TRBJ2-1; 9 bases align to TRBD2. V was clipped by 3 bases and J by 7 bases; unmatched bases: 8. Germline loops: CDR1 SGHNT, CDR2 YYREEE (reference sequence). CDR3 length equals 15 residues. The CDR3 region has the DNA TGTGCCAGCAGCTGGGATAGCGGGAGTCGGAATGAGCAGTTCTTC. Protein product: CASSWDSGSRNEQFF.

The chain has TRBV25-1 and TRBJ2-5; TRBD2 aligns across 9 bases. CDR3 length: 15 amino acids. Germline V gene lookup returns CDR1 MGHDK and CDR2 SYGVNS. V was pared by 2 bases and J by 2 bases, with 3 bases of the junction left unmatched. CDR3 protein: CASSELAGPQETQYF. For the CDR3, the DNA is TGTGCCAGCAGTGAACTAGCGGGGCCACAAGAGACCCAGTACTTC.

This clone was counted once. The chain employs TRBV5-1 and TRBJ2-5, with unresolved D. This CDR3 contains 13 residues. Germline loops: CDR1 SGHRS, CDR2 YFSETQ. Deletions cut 4 bases from V and 0 bases from J, with 7 bases between. CDR3 in amino acids: CASSPPNQETQYF. The CDR3 DNA follows: TGCGCCAGCAGCCCCCCAAACCAAGAGACCCAGTACTTC.

The chain carries TRBV6-2 or TRBV6-3 and TRBJ2-5, with 11 bases aligning to TRBD1. The ends lost 6 bases at V and 5 bases at J; junction bases unmatched: 5. Looked up from germline, CDR1 is MNHEY and CDR2 is SVGEGT. The CDR3 has 14 residues. The CDR3 protein is CASSRTGGRETQYF. The DNA of the CDR3 is TGTGCCAGCAGCAGGACAGGGGGCCGGGAGACCCAGTACTTC.

This clone appeared once. The chain links TRBV13 to TRBJ2-5; 7 bases fit TRBD2. Germline CDR1 and CDR2: PRHDT and FYEKMQ (reference sequence). The V and J ends lost 5 bases and 0 bases, in that order; junction bases with no gene match: 6. This CDR3 is 15 amino acids long. CDR3 coding DNA: TGTGCCAGCAGCGCAGTAAGCGGGAACCAAGAGACCCAGTACTTC. The encoded protein is CASSAVSGNQETQYF. Based on the CDR3 plus reference TRBV13 and TRBJ2-5, the full variable domain is AAGVIQSPRHLIKEKRETATLKCYPIPRHDTVYWYQQGPGQDPQFLISFYEKMQSDKGSIPDRFSAQQFSDYHSELNMSSLELGDSALYFCASSAVSGNQETQYFGPGTRLLVL.

This sequence joins TRBV25-1 and TRBJ2-3; D is unresolved. The CDR3 loop spans 15 amino acids. Germline lookup yields CDR1 MGHDK and CDR2 SYGVNS. The V end was cut by 3 bases, the J end by 1 base, with 11 bases between. CDR3 in DNA: TGTGCCAGCAGTGACGCTAGTGGTGGCACAGATACGCAGTATTTT. This codes for CASSDASGGTDTQYF.

Of note for this clone: Other DNA sequences in this sample translate to the same CDR3. J is TRBJ1-3 and V is TRBV6-5, with D tentatively TRBD1 (6 bases). The CDR3 runs to 15 residues. Germline V gene lookup returns CDR1 MNHEY and CDR2 SVGAGI. V was pared by 0 bases and J by 2 bases, with 8 bases between. The CDR3 sequence is CASSYSQGPGNTIYF. Here the CDR3 DNA reads TGTGCCAGCAGTTACTCACAGGGTCCTGGAAACACCATATATTTT.

The J gene is TRBJ1-1, the V gene TRBV7-3; the match to TRBD1 covers 7 bases. J was trimmed by 4 bases and V by 6 bases; bases with no gene match: 11. The V gene's germline CDR1 is SGHTA and CDR2 FQGTGA. The CDR3 contains 15 residues. The CDR3 loop is CASRPTGAPGTEAFF. DNA of the CDR3: TGTGCCAGCAGACCTACAGGGGCCCCGGGCACTGAAGCTTTCTTT.

The chain joins TRBV18 to TRBJ2-5, with D possibly matching TRBD2 (6 bases). The V gene's germline CDR1 is KGHSH and CDR2 LQKENI. The CDR3 has 15 residues. V shed 2 bases and J shed 3 bases, with 13 bases lying between them. This chain's CDR3 is CASSPMRGPEETQYF. As DNA, the CDR3 is TGTGCCAGCTCACCAATGCGGGGTCCGGAAGAGACCCAGTACTTC.

The chain uses TRBV6-5 and TRBJ1-2; D not resolved. The germline CDR1 and CDR2 sequences are MNHEY and SVGAGI. This CDR3 is built from 15 residues. Trimming shortened V by 8 bases and J by 2 bases, and 18 bases separated the two germline ends. CDR3 region: CASGVGGRANYGYTF. The CDR3 bases are TGTGCCAGCGGGGTTGGAGGGAGGGCCAACTATGGCTACACCTTC.